The rows below give T cell receptor beta chains drawn from one sample of a study of shared clonotypes between healthy human individuals. Repertoires were generated with immunoSEQ multiplex PCR, while TCRdb's copy carries only in-frame clones and drops some. The table lists 2,500,000 or so clones, approximately 93% of them singletons, with about 0.38% in the top ten. The sequenced material came from naive CD4+ T cells from PBMCs. These TCRs come from a man aged 18 to 29 in good health. Some clones in this sample may be carry-over from other donors' samples. The CDR3 runs from the conserved cysteine through the conserved F or W. The D gene is left open where the match is weak. The listing skips clone size in some rows; elsewhere it reads once, few, many or a size class.

v_call,j_call,d_call,clone_size,cdr3_nt,cdr3_aa
TRBV5-1,TRBJ1-2,NA,NA,TGCGCCAGCAGCTTGGGGGACACCAACTATGGCTACACCTTC,CASSLGDTNYGYTF
TRBV5-1,TRBJ2-5,NA,once,TGCGCCAGCAGCCTACTGACAGGCCAAGAGACCCAGTACTTC,CASSLLTGQETQYF
TRBV5-1,TRBJ2-2,NA,NA,TGCGCCAGCAGCTTGGGGACTACCCAGCTTCTGGCCGGGGAGCTGTTTTTT,CASSLGTTQLLAGELFF
TRBV14,TRBJ1-4,NA,NA,TGTGCCAGCAGCCAAGGGGGTCGAGCAACTAATGAAAAACTGTTTTTT,CASSQGGRATNEKLFF
TRBV27,TRBJ1-1,TRBD1,once,TGTGCCAGCAGTCAGGACAGGCGCGGGGACGCTGAAGCTTTCTTT,CASSQDRRGDAEAFF
TRBV2,TRBJ1-3,NA,NA,TGTGCCAGCAGTGAAAGCTCTGGAAACACCATATATTTT,CASSESSGNTIYF
TRBV27,TRBJ1-2,NA,NA,TGTGCCAGCAGCCGCGGACTGTGGAACTATGGCTACACCTTC,CASSRGLWNYGYTF
TRBV30,TRBJ2-3,NA,NA,TGTGCCTGCCGTTACCCTAGCACAGATACGCAGTATTTT,CACRYPSTDTQYF
TRBV14,TRBJ2-7,NA,NA,TGTGCCAGCAGCCAAGTGGGCAGGGGATCGTTGGAGCAGTACTTC,CASSQVGRGSLEQYF
TRBV27,TRBJ1-5,NA,NA,TGTGCCAGCAGCAATCGGGGAGGGAATCAGCCCCAGCATTTT,CASSNRGGNQPQHF
TRBV5-1,TRBJ2-5,TRBD2,NA,TGCGCCAGCAGCACCGGACTAGCCGGGGAGACCCAGTACTTC,CASSTGLAGETQYF
TRBV21-1,TRBJ2-7,NA,NA,TGTGCCAGCAGCAATTTGGACAGGGGAGGTGACGAGCAGTACTTC,CASSNLDRGGDEQYF
TRBV11-3,TRBJ2-1,TRBD2,NA,TGTGCCAGCAGCTTAGGCGGGAGGGGCGTGGAGCAGTTCTTC,CASSLGGRGVEQFF
TRBV5-1,TRBJ2-7,TRBD2,NA,TGCGCCAGCAGCTTGGCGTGGCGGGAGGGATACGAGCAGTACTTC,CASSLAWREGYEQYF
TRBV25-1,TRBJ2-1,NA,NA,TGTGCCAGCAGTCCTCAGGGGGGCGGGAGTCGGCACAATGAGCAGTTCTTC,CASSPQGGGSRHNEQFF
TRBV29-1,TRBJ2-7,NA,NA,TGCAGCGTTGGTTCTTTAGGGATCGGAGGCTCCTACGAGCAGTACTTC,CSVGSLGIGGSYEQYF
TRBV29-1,TRBJ2-1,NA,NA,TGCAGCGCCCAACGGAGTCTTGGTAATGAGCAGTTCTTC,CSAQRSLGNEQFF
TRBV19,TRBJ1-3,NA,NA,TGTGCCAGTAGTATCGTGGCAGCGAGATCTGGAAACACCATATATTTT,CASSIVAARSGNTIYF
TRBV6-1,TRBJ1-2,NA,once,TGTGCCAGCAGTCTGACGGCTACTAACTATGGCTACACCTTC,CASSLTATNYGYTF
TRBV30,TRBJ1-1,NA,few,TGTGCCTGGGCTCGGCGGAACACTGAAGCTTTCTTT,CAWARRNTEAFF
TRBV28,TRBJ1-1,NA,NA,TGTGCCAGCAGTTTAGATCAGATGAACACTGAAGCTTTCTTT,CASSLDQMNTEAFF
TRBV4-1,TRBJ1-4,NA,NA,TGCGCCAGCAGTCAACGAGGGGAATTTCTGGCAAGACTGTTTTTT,CASSQRGEFLARLFF
TRBV2,TRBJ2-5,NA,NA,TGTGCCAGCAGTGAAGAGAGGGACGTAGAGACCCAGTACTTC,CASSEERDVETQYF
TRBV9,TRBJ2-2,NA,few,TGTGCCAGCAGCGAGAACACCGGGGAGCTGTTTTTT,CASSENTGELFF
TRBV7-2,TRBJ2-3,TRBD2,NA,TGTGCCAGCAGCTTAGCGCGGGGGGCCCCCGTCCCAGATACGCAGTATTTT,CASSLARGAPVPDTQYF
TRBV25-1,TRBJ2-2,NA,once,TGTGCCAGCAGGATGGAGGGGCTAGGGAACACCGGGGAGCTGTTTTTT,CASRMEGLGNTGELFF
TRBV29-1,TRBJ1-1,TRBD1,NA,TGCAGCGCCACGACAGGGGGCGGCACTGAAGCTTTCTTT,CSATTGGGTEAFF
TRBV10-3,TRBJ1-5,TRBD1,NA,TGTGCCATCAGTCCCTCGGACAGGGGAAATCAGCCCCAGCATTTT,CAISPSDRGNQPQHF
TRBV11-3,TRBJ2-7,TRBD1,NA,TGTGCCAGCAGCTTAGTGGTTTTTAGGACAGGAAACATCCACGAGCAGTACTTC,CASSLVVFRTGNIHEQYF
TRBV5-1,TRBJ2-1,NA,NA,TGCGCCAGCAGCTTGGATTTGGCTAGCTCCTACAATGAGCAGTTCTTC,CASSLDLASSYNEQFF
TRBV6-5,TRBJ2-1,NA,NA,TGTGCCAGCAGTCCAGGGGTATACAATGAGCAGTTCTTC,CASSPGVYNEQFF
TRBV4-1,TRBJ2-3,NA,NA,TGCGCCAGCAGCCAAGACAGCACAGATACGCAGTATTTT,CASSQDSTDTQYF
TRBV28,TRBJ2-7,TRBD2,NA,TGTGCCAGCAGTTTGGGGGGGAGTCGCGACGAGCAGTACTTC,CASSLGGSRDEQYF
TRBV28,TRBJ2-3,NA,NA,TGTGCCAGCAGTTCATGGGGGGATTTGGTTACAGATACGCAGTATTTT,CASSSWGDLVTDTQYF
TRBV7-2,TRBJ2-3,NA,NA,TGTGCCAGCAGCAGATGGGAACTTCTCCCAGATACGCAGTATTTT,CASSRWELLPDTQYF
TRBV9,TRBJ2-7,TRBD2,NA,TGTGCCAGCAGCGCTAGTCTAGCGGGAGGGTCCTACGAGCAGTACTTC,CASSASLAGGSYEQYF
TRBV4-3,TRBJ2-7,TRBD2,NA,TGCGCCAGCAGCCAAAATCTATGGACTAGCGTGTACGAGCAGTACTTC,CASSQNLWTSVYEQYF
TRBV28,TRBJ2-7,NA,NA,TGTGCCAGCAGCCCGGTTAGAGGGGCCTCCTACGAGCAGTACTTC,CASSPVRGASYEQYF
TRBV28,TRBJ2-7,NA,NA,TGTGCCAGCAGCCTACTTTCCTACGAGCAGTACTTC,CASSLLSYEQYF
TRBV5-1,TRBJ1-5,NA,NA,TGCGCCAGCAGGCAGGGGAGCAATCAGCCCCAGCATTTT,CASRQGSNQPQHF
TRBV5-1,TRBJ2-3,NA,NA,TGCGCCAGCAGCTTGGGTGTTTCTTCGGGGACACGGAGCACAGATACGCAGTATTTT,CASSLGVSSGTRSTDTQYF
TRBV6-1,TRBJ2-7,TRBD2,NA,TGTGCCGGCAGTGATGGACTAGCGGGAGTAGGAGAGCAGTACTTC,CAGSDGLAGVGEQYF
TRBV18,TRBJ2-2,NA,NA,TGTGCCAGCTCACCTTACCCTCCAGGGGAGCTGTTTTTT,CASSPYPPGELFF
TRBV5-1,TRBJ2-5,TRBD1,NA,TGCGCCAGCATTGAGGCAGGGGGTTCCGGCGAGACCCAGTACTTC,CASIEAGGSGETQYF
TRBV28,TRBJ1-2,NA,NA,TGTGCCATTAATCTGGGGAACCGCTATTATGGCTACACCTTC,CAINLGNRYYGYTF
TRBV11-2,TRBJ2-1,NA,NA,TGTGCCAGCAGCCCCCCGGCCGTCCGGTACAATGAGCAGTTCTTC,CASSPPAVRYNEQFF
TRBV5-1,TRBJ1-1,TRBD1,NA,TGCGCCAGCAGCTTGGGGACAGGGGGTATTACTGAAGCTTTCTTT,CASSLGTGGITEAFF
TRBV7-2,TRBJ1-4,NA,NA,TGTGCCAGCATGGGGCGGCCTAATGAAAAACTGTTTTTT,CASMGRPNEKLFF
TRBV5-1,TRBJ2-5,NA,NA,TGCGCCAGCAGCTTTAGTTTTCAGAAAGAGACCCAGTACTTC,CASSFSFQKETQYF
TRBV5-4,TRBJ2-3,TRBD1,NA,TGTGCCAGTCAGGGACAGGGGAACACAGATACGCAGTATTTT,CASQGQGNTDTQYF
TRBV27,TRBJ2-1,TRBD1,NA,TGTGCCAGCAGGGTCAAAGACAGGGCCTACAATGAGCAGTTCTTC,CASRVKDRAYNEQFF
TRBV7-3,TRBJ2-3,NA,NA,TGTGCCAGCAGCTTAAGCGGAAGCACAGATACGCAGTATTTT,CASSLSGSTDTQYF
TRBV20-1,TRBJ1-2,NA,NA,TGCAGTGCTGCAAGACAGCGAGGCTACACCTTC,CSAARQRGYTF
TRBV4-3,TRBJ2-1,NA,NA,TGCGCCAGCAGCCAAGATCGGGGCATTGGGCAGTGGGTATATGAGCAGTTCTTC,CASSQDRGIGQWVYEQFF
TRBV14,TRBJ2-1,NA,NA,TGTGCCAGCAGCCTCTATAGGAGATACAATGAGCAGTTCTTC,CASSLYRRYNEQFF
TRBV28,TRBJ2-1,TRBD1,NA,TGTGCCAGCAGCGATATACCGGGACAGGGGGCGGATGAGCAGTTCTTC,CASSDIPGQGADEQFF
TRBV6-5,TRBJ2-5,NA,NA,TGTGCCAGCAGTTACAGGGGTCTTAGTGAAGAGACCCAGTACTTC,CASSYRGLSEETQYF